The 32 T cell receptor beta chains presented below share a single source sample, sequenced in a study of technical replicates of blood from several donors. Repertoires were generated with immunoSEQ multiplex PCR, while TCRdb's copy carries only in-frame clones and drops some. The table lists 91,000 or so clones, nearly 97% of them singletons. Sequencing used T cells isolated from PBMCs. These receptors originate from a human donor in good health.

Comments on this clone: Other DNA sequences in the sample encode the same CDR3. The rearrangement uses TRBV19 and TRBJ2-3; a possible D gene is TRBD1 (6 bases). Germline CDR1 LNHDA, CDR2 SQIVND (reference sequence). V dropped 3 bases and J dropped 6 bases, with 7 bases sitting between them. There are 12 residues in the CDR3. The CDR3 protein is CASSIGGDTQYF. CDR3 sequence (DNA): TGTGCCAGTAGTATTGGGGGCGATACGCAGTATTTT.

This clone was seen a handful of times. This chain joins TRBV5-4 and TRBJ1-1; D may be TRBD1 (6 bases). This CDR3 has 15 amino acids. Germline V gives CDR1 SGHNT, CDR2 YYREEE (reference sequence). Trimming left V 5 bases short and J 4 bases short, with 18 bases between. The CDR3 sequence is CASRLRTARSTEAFF. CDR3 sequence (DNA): TGTGCCAGCAGACTTCGGACAGCCAGATCCACTGAAGCTTTCTTT.

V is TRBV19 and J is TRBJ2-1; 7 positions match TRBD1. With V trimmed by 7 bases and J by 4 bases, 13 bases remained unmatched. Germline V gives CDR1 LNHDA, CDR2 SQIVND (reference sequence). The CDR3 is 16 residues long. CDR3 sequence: CASTQRQGAFYNEQFF. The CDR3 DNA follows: TGTGCCAGTACCCAAAGACAGGGAGCCTTTTACAATGAGCAGTTCTTC.

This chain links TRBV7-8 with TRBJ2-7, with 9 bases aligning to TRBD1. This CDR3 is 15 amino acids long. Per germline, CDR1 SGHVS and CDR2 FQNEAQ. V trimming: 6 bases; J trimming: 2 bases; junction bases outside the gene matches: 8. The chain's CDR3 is CASRLPGQGPYEQYF. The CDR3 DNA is TGTGCCAGCAGATTACCGGGACAGGGTCCCTACGAGCAGTACTTC.

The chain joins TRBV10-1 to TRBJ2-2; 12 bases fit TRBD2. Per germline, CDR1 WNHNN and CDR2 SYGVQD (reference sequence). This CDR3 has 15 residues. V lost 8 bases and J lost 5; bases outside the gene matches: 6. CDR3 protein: CASSKTSGGTGELFF. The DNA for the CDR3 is TGCGCCAGCTCCAAGACTAGCGGGGGTACCGGGGAGCTGTTTTTT.

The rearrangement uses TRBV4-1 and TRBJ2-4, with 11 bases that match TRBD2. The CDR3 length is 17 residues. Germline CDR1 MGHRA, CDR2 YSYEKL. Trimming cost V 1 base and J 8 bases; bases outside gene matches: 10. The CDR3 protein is CASSQVNSGGASDIQYF. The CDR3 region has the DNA TGCGCCAGCAGCCAAGTTAATAGCGGGGGGGCGTCGGACATTCAGTACTTC.

This CDR3 is CASSQESWGGDIQYF. In DNA, the CDR3 is TGCGCCAGCAGCCAAGAGTCTTGGGGCGGGGACATTCAGTACTTC. The chain combines TRBV4-1 with TRBJ2-4; possibly TRBD2 for D (6 bases). V lost 0 bases and J 8 bases, leaving 14 bases between the germline ends. This CDR3 comprises 15 residues. Per the germline V gene, CDR1 is MGHRA and CDR2 is YSYEKL.

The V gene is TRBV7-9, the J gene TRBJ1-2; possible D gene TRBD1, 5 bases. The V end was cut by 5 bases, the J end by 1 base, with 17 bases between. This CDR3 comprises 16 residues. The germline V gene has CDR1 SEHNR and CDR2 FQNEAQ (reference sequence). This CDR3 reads CASSPRVLGINYGYTF. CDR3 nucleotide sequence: TGTGCCAGCAGCCCCAGGGTCTTAGGAATTAACTATGGCTACACCTTC.

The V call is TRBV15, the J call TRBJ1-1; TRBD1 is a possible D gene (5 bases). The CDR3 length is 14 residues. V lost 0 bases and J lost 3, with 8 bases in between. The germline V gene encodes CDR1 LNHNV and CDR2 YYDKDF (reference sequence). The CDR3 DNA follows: TGTGCCACCAGCAGAGACGGGGGTGACACTGAAGCTTTCTTT. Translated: CATSRDGGDTEAFF.

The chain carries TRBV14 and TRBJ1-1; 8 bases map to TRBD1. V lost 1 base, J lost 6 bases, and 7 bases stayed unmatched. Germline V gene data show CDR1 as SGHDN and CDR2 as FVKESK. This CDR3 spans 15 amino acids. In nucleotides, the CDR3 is TGTGCCAGCAGCCAAGGGCCAGGGGGCAGAGCTGAAGCTTTCTTT. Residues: CASSQGPGGRAEAFF.

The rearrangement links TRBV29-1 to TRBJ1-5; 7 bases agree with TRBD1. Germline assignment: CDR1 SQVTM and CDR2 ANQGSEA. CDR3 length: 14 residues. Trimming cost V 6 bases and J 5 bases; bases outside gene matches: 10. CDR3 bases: TGCAGCGTGAGGACAGGAGGGAGCGATCAGCCCCAGCATTTT. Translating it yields CSVRTGGSDQPQHF.

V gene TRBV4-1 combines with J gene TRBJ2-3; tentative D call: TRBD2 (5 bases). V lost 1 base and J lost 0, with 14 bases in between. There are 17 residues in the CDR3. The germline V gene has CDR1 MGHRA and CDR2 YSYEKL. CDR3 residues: CASSQALEGASTDTQYF. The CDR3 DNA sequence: TGCGCCAGCAGCCAAGCCCTCGAGGGAGCTAGCACAGATACGCAGTATTTT.

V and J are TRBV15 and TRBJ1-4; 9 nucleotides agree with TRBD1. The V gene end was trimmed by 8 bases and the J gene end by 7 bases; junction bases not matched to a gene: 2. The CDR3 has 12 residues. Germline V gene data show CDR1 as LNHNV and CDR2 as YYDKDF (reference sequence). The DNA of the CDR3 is TGTGCCACCGGGACAGGGAGTGAAAAACTGTTTTTT. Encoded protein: CATGTGSEKLFF.

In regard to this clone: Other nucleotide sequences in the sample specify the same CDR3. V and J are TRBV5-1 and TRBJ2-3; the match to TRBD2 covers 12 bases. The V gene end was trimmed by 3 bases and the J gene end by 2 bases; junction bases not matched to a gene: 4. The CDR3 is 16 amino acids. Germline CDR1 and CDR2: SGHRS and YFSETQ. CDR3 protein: CASSSGLAGSTDTQYF. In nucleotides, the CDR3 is TGCGCCAGCAGCTCCGGACTAGCGGGGTCCACAGATACGCAGTATTTT.

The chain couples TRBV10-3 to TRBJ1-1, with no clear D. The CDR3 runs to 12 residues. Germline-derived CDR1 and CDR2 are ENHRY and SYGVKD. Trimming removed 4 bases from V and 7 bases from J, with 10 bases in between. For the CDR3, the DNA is TGTGCCATCAGTGCTATCGAGGATGAAGCTTTCTTT. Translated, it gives CAISAIEDEAFF.

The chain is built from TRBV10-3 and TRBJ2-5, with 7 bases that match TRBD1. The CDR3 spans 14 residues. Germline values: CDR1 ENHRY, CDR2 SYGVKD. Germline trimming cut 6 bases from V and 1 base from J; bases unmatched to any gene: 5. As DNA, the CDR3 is TGTGCCATCAGGGGACAGAATGGCCAAGAGACCCAGTACTTC. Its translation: CAIRGQNGQETQYF.

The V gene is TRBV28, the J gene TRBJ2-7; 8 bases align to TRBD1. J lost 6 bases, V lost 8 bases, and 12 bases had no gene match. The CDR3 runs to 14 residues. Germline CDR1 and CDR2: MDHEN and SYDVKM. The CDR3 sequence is CASGDNQGAGEQYF. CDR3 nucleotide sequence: TGTGCCAGCGGAGATAACCAGGGGGCGGGCGAGCAGTACTTC.

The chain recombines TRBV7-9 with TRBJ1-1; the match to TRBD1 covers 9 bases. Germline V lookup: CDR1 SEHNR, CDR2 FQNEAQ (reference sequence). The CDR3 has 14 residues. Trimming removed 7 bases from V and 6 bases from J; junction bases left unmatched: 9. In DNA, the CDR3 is TGTGCCAGCATGACGGGACAGGGTCGACCTGAAGCTTTCTTT. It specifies CASMTGQGRPEAFF.

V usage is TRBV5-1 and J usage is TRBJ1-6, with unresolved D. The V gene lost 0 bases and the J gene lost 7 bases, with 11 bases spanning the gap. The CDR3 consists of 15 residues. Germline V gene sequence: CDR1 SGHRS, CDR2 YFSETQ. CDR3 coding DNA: TGCGCCAGCAGCTTGGCCGGAGCAAAGAATTCACCCCTCCACTTT. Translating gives CASSLAGAKNSPLHF.

DNA for the CDR3: TGTGCCAGTAGTATAGACGTATATAGCGGGAGCGCCGGGGAGCTGTTTTTT. The encoded protein is CASSIDVYSGSAGELFF. The chain links TRBV19 to TRBJ2-2; TRBD2 aligns across 9 bases. The CDR3 is made up of 17 amino acids. Germline trimming cut 0 bases from V and 6 bases from J; bases unmatched to any gene: 8. Germline CDR1 LNHDA, CDR2 SQIVND (reference sequence).

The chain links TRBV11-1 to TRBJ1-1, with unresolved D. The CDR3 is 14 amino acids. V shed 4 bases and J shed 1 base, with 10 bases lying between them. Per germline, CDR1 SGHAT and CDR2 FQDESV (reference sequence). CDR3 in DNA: TGTGCCAGCAGCTCCCTCGACTGGAACACTGAAGCTTTCTTT. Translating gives CASSSLDWNTEAFF.

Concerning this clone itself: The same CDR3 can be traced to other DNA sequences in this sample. CDR3 sequence: CASSQVLAGEDLYEQYF. CDR3 coding DNA: TGTGCCAGCAGCCAGGTCCTAGCGGGAGAGGACCTTTACGAGCAGTACTTC. The chain links TRBV7-2 to TRBJ2-7, with TRBD2 identical over 10 bases. In germline, CDR1 is SGHTA, CDR2 FQGNSA. The CDR3 runs to 17 residues. Unmatched junction bases numbered 14, after V lost 5 bases and J lost 4 bases.

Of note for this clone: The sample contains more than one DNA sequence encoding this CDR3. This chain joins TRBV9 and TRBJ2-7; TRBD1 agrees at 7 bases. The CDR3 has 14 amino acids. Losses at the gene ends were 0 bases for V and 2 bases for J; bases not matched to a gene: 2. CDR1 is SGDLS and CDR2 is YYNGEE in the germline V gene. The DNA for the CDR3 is TGTGCCAGCAGCGTAGGGCAGGGGGCCTACGAGCAGTACTTC. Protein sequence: CASSVGQGAYEQYF.

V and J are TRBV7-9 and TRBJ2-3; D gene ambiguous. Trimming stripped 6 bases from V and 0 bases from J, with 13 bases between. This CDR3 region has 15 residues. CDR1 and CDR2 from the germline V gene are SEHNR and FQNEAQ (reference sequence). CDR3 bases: TGTGCCAGCAGTAGCCGGGTTCCTAGCACAGATACGCAGTATTTT. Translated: CASSSRVPSTDTQYF.

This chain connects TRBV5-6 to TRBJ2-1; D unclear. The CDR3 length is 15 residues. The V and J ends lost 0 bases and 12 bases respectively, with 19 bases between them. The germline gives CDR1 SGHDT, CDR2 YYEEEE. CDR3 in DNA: TGTGCCAGCAGCTTGGCCGGTTTCTTTGGAGTTGGGCAGTTCTTC. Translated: CASSLAGFFGVGQFF.

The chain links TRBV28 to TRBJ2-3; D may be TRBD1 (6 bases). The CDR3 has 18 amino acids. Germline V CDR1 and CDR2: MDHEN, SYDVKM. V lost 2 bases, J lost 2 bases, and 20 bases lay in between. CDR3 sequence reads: CASSLTGSSTADTDTQYF. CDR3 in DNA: TGTGCCAGCAGTTTAACAGGGTCAAGTACGGCCGACACAGATACGCAGTATTTT. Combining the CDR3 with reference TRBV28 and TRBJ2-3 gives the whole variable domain DVKVTQSSRYLVKRTGEKVFLECVQDMDHENMFWYRQDPGLGLRLIYFSYDVKMKEKGDIPEGYSVSREKKERFSLILESASTNQTSMYLCASSLTGSSTADTDTQYFGPGTRLTVL.

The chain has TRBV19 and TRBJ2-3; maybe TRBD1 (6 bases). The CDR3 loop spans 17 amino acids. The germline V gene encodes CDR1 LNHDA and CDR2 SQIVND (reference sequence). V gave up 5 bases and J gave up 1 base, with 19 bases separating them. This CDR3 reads CASSVLRSRGGTDTQYF. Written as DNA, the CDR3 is TGTGCCAGTAGTGTCCTCAGATCCAGGGGAGGCACAGATACGCAGTATTTT. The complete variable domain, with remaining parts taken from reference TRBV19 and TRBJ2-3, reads DGGITQSPKYLFRKEGQNVTLSCEQNLNHDAMYWYRQDPGQGLRLIYYSQIVNDFQKGDIAEGYSVSREKKESFPLTVTSAQKNPTAFYLCASSVLRSRGGTDTQYFGPGTRLTVL.

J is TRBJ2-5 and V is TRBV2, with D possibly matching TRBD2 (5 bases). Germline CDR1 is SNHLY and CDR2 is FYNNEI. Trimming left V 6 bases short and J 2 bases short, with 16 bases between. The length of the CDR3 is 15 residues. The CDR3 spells CASSRLLRGQETQYF. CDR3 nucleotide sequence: TGTGCCAGCAGCCGACTCCTTCGGGGACAAGAGACCCAGTACTTC.

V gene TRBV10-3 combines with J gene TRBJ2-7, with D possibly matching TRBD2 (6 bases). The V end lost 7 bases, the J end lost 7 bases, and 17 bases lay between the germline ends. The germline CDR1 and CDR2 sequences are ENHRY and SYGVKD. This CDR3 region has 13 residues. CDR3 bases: TGTGCCATCAACCCCCAACCCCGGGAGGAGCAGTACTTC. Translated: CAINPQPREEQYF.

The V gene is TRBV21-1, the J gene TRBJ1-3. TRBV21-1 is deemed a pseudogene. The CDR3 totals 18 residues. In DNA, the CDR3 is TGTGCCAGCAGTTCCAGCTCTGAGGTTATCTGCTCTGGAAACACCATATATTTT. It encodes CASSSSSEVICSGNTIYF.

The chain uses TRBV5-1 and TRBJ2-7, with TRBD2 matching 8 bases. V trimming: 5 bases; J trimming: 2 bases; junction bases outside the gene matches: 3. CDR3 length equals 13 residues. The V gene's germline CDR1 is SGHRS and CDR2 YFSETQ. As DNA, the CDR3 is TGCGCCAGCAGTTCAGCGGGGGCCTACGAGCAGTACTTC. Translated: CASSSAGAYEQYF.

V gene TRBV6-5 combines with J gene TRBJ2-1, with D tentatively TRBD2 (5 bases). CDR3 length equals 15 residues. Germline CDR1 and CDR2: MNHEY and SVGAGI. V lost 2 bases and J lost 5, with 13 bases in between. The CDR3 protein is CASSYDAGGDNEQFF. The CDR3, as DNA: TGTGCCAGCAGTTACGACGCGGGCGGCGACAATGAGCAGTTCTTC.